These T cell receptor beta chains were read from a single sample in a study of control samples from healthy donors and cancer patients. Data came from immunoSEQ multiplex PCR; TCRdb stores just in-frame clones and leaves some out. The sample contains about 160,000 clones, 93% of which appear only once. Sequenced sample: blood. These receptors originate from a man in his late teens or twenties in good health. Both conserved end residues are part of each CDR3. A D gene is named only where the DNA matches it firmly. The size entry is marked missing in some rows and otherwise reads once, few, many or a size class.

d_gene: NA; v_gene: TRBV6-4; j_gene: TRBJ2-7; abundance: NA; len: 12; CDR3nt: TGTGCCAGCAGTGACTCTTTGGGGGAGCAGTACTTC; CDR3aa: CASSDSLGEQYF
d_gene: NA; v_gene: TRBV4-3; j_gene: TRBJ2-2; abundance: NA; len: 15; CDR3nt: TGCGCCAGCAGCCCATCGCGGGCCCACACCGGGGAGCTGTTTTTT; CDR3aa: CASSPSRAHTGELFF
d_gene: NA; v_gene: TRBV28; j_gene: TRBJ1-5; abundance: NA; len: 14; CDR3nt: TGTGCCAGCAAAGCCCCGGGAGTAAGGCAGCCCCAGCATTTT; CDR3aa: CASKAPGVRQPQHF
d_gene: TRBD1; v_gene: TRBV18; j_gene: TRBJ1-1; abundance: NA; len: 13; CDR3nt: TGTGCCAGCTCATTAGGACAGGGTGCTGAAGCTTTCTTT; CDR3aa: CASSLGQGAEAFF
d_gene: NA; v_gene: TRBV12-5; j_gene: TRBJ2-5; abundance: once; len: 13; CDR3nt: TGTGCTAGTGGGGACGGTTTCCAAGAGACCCAGTACTTC; CDR3aa: CASGDGFQETQYF
d_gene: NA; v_gene: TRBV5-4; j_gene: TRBJ1-3; abundance: once; len: 16; CDR3nt: TGTGCCAGCAGCTTGGATGGCAGGGTCTCTGGAAACACCATATATTTT; CDR3aa: CASSLDGRVSGNTIYF
d_gene: TRBD1; v_gene: TRBV5-1; j_gene: TRBJ2-7; abundance: NA; len: 15; CDR3nt: TGCGCCAGCAGCCCTGGGGGACAGAGCTCCTACGAGCAGTACTTC; CDR3aa: CASSPGGQSSYEQYF
d_gene: NA; v_gene: TRBV12-2; j_gene: TRBJ1-4; abundance: NA; len: 16; CDR3nt: TGTGCAAGTCGCGTCTCTTCCGGGTCAACTAATGAAAAACTGTTTTTT; CDR3aa: CASRVSSGSTNEKLFF
d_gene: NA; v_gene: TRBV7-9; j_gene: TRBJ1-4; abundance: NA; len: 12; CDR3nt: TGTGCCAGCAGCTTAGTTACCCAGGGGCTGTTTTTT; CDR3aa: CASSLVTQGLFF
d_gene: NA; v_gene: TRBV20-1; j_gene: TRBJ2-2; abundance: once; len: 14; CDR3nt: TGCAGTGCTAGTGAAGGGGCCGGAACCGGGGAGCTGTTTTTT; CDR3aa: CSASEGAGTGELFF
d_gene: NA; v_gene: TRBV14; j_gene: TRBJ1-3; abundance: NA; len: 12; CDR3nt: TGTGCCAGCAGCCCGCAGGGAAACACCATATATTTT; CDR3aa: CASSPQGNTIYF
d_gene: TRBD1; v_gene: TRBV27; j_gene: TRBJ2-7; abundance: NA; len: 16; CDR3nt: TGTGCCAGCACCACAAGGGACAGGGGTAACTCCTACGAGCAGTACTTC; CDR3aa: CASTTRDRGNSYEQYF
d_gene: TRBD2; v_gene: TRBV12-3/TRBV12-4; j_gene: TRBJ2-7; abundance: NA; len: 12; CDR3nt: TGTGCCAGCGGGACTAGCGGCTACGAGCAGTACTTC; CDR3aa: CASGTSGYEQYF
d_gene: NA; v_gene: TRBV3-1/TRBV3-2; j_gene: TRBJ1-2; abundance: NA; len: 15; CDR3nt: TGTGCCAGCAGCCACCCCACAGGATCTAACTATGGCTACACCTTC; CDR3aa: CASSHPTGSNYGYTF
d_gene: TRBD1; v_gene: TRBV5-1; j_gene: TRBJ1-1; abundance: once; len: 15; CDR3nt: TGCGCCAGCAGCTTAGCCGGGACAGGGAACACTGAAGCTTTCTTT; CDR3aa: CASSLAGTGNTEAFF
d_gene: TRBD1; v_gene: TRBV7-2; j_gene: TRBJ1-5; abundance: NA; len: 16; CDR3nt: TGTGCCAGCAGCTTGGGACAGGGGGCTTCATGGCAGCCCCAGCATTTT; CDR3aa: CASSLGQGASWQPQHF
d_gene: TRBD1; v_gene: TRBV7-9; j_gene: TRBJ1-1; abundance: NA; len: 15; CDR3nt: TGTGCCAGCAGCATCACACGGACAGGGGACCCTGAAGCTTTCTTT; CDR3aa: CASSITRTGDPEAFF
d_gene: NA; v_gene: TRBV4-1; j_gene: TRBJ1-4; abundance: NA; len: 14; CDR3nt: TGCGCCAGCAGCCAAGTGACGCCGAATGAAAAACTGTTTTTT; CDR3aa: CASSQVTPNEKLFF
d_gene: NA; v_gene: TRBV29-1; j_gene: TRBJ1-2; abundance: NA; len: 14; CDR3nt: TGCAGCGTTGAAGAGATCGGAAGAGTCTATGGCTACACCTTC; CDR3aa: CSVEEIGRVYGYTF
d_gene: TRBD1; v_gene: TRBV5-5; j_gene: TRBJ2-7; abundance: NA; len: 15; CDR3nt: TGTGCCAGCAGCTTGCTTCGACAGGGACCCTACGAGCAGTACTTC; CDR3aa: CASSLLRQGPYEQYF
d_gene: TRBD1; v_gene: TRBV3-1/TRBV3-2; j_gene: TRBJ1-5; abundance: NA; len: 13; CDR3nt: TGTGCCAGCAGCGACAGGGTTAATCAGCCCCAGCATTTT; CDR3aa: CASSDRVNQPQHF
d_gene: NA; v_gene: TRBV6-2/TRBV6-3; j_gene: TRBJ1-2; abundance: NA; len: 14; CDR3nt: TGTGCCAGCAGTCGGGGTTTAACCGGTCGTGGCTACACCTTC; CDR3aa: CASSRGLTGRGYTF
d_gene: NA; v_gene: TRBV3-1/TRBV3-2; j_gene: TRBJ1-1; abundance: NA; len: 14; CDR3nt: TGTGCCAGCAGCCACGACAGAGTGAACACTGAAGCTTTCTTT; CDR3aa: CASSHDRVNTEAFF
d_gene: NA; v_gene: TRBV11-3; j_gene: TRBJ2-7; abundance: once; len: 14; CDR3nt: TGTGCCAGCAGCTGGCACAGGACCGCCGTCGAGCAGTACTTC; CDR3aa: CASSWHRTAVEQYF